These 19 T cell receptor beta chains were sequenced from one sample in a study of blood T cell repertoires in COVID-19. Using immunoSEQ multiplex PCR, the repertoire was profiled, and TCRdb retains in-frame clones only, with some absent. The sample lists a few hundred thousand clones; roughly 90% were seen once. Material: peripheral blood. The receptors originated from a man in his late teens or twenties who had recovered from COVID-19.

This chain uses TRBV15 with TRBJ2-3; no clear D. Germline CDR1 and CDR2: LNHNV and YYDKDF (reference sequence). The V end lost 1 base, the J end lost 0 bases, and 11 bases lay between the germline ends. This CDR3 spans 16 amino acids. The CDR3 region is CATSRGLDGSTDTQYF. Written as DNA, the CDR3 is TGTGCCACCAGCAGAGGTCTAGATGGTAGCACAGATACGCAGTATTTT. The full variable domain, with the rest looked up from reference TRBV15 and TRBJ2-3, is DAMVIQNPRYQVTQFGKPVTLSCSQTLNHNVMYWYQQKSSQAPKLLFHYYDKDFNNEADTPDNFQSRRPNTSFCFLDIRSPGLGDTAMYLCATSRGLDGSTDTQYFGPGTRLTVL.

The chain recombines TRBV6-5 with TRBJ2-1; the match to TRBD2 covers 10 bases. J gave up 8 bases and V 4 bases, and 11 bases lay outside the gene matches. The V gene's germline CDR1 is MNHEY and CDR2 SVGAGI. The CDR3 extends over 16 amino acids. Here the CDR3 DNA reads TGTGCCAGCAGTTCTTTCGCTAGCGGGAGTTTTTATGAGCAGTTCTTC. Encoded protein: CASSSFASGSFYEQFF.

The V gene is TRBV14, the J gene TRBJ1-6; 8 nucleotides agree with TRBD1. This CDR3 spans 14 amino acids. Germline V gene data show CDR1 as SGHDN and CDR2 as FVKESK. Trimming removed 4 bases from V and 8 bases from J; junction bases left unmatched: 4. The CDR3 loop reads CASSPTGGYSPLHF. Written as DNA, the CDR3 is TGTGCCAGCAGCCCTACAGGGGGTTATTCACCCCTCCACTTT.

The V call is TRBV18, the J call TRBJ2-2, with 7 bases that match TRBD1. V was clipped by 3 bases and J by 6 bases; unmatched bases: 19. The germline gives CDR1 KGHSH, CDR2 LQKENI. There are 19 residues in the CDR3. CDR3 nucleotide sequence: TGTGCCAGCTCACCTGGTACGGGTCGTCCAGGGGGTTACGCCGGGGAGCTGTTTTTT. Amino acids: CASSPGTGRPGGYAGELFF. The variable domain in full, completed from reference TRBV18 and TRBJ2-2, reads NAGVMQNPRHLVRRRGQEARLRCSPMKGHSHVYWYRQLPEEGLKFMVYLQKENIIDESGMPKERFSAEFPKEGPSILRIQQVVRGDSAAYFCASSPGTGRPGGYAGELFFGEGSRLTVL.

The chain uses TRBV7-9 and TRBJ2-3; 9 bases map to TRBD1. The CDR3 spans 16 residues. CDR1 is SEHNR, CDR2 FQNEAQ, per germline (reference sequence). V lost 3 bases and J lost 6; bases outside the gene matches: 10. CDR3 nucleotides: TGTGCCAGCAGCTTGGAAGGGACAGGGTCTCTTGATACGCAGTATTTT. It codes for CASSLEGTGSLDTQYF.

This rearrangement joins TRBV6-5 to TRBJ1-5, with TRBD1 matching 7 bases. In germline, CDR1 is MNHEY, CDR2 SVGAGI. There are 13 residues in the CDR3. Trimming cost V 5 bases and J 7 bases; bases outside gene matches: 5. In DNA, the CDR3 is TGTGCCAGCAGTACCACAGGGGCCCAGCCCCAGCATTTT. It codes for CASSTTGAQPQHF.

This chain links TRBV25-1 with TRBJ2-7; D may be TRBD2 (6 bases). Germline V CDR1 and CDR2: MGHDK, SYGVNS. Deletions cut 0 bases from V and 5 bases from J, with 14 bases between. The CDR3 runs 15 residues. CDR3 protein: CASSEYSSAGHEQYF. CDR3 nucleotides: TGTGCCAGCAGTGAATATAGTTCAGCGGGTCACGAGCAGTACTTC.

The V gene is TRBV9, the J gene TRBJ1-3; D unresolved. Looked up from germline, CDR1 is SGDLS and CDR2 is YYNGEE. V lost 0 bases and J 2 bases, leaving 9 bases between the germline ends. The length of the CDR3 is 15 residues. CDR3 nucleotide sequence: TGTGCCAGCAGCGTAGAGACAAACACTGGAAACACCATATATTTT. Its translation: CASSVETNTGNTIYF. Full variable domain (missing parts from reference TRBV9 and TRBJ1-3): DSGVTQTPKHLITATGQRVTLRCSPRSGDLSVYWYQQSLDQGLQFLIQYYNGEERAKGNILERFSAQQFPDLHSELNLSSLELGDSALYFCASSVETNTGNTIYFGEGSWLTVV.

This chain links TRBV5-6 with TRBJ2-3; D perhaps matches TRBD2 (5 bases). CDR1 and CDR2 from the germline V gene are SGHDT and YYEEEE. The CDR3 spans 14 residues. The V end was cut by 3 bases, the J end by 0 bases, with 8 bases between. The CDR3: CASSSGLSTDTQYF. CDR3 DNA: TGTGCCAGCAGCTCTGGACTGAGCACAGATACGCAGTATTTT.

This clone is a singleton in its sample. The CDR3 coding sequence is TGTGCCAGCAGGCTGGCAGGTACTAATGAGCAGTTCTTC. It specifies CASRLAGTNEQFF. J is TRBJ2-1 and V is TRBV27; the D is unclear. This CDR3 comprises 13 residues. V dropped 6 bases and J dropped 7 bases, with 13 bases sitting between them. The germline CDR1 and CDR2 sequences are MNHEY and SMNVEV (reference sequence).

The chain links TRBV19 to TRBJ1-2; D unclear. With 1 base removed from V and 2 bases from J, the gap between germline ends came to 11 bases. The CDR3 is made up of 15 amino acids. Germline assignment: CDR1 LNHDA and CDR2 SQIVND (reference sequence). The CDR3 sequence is CASSIGTPLNYGYTF. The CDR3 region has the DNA TGTGCCAGTAGTATAGGAACACCCCTGAACTATGGCTACACCTTC.

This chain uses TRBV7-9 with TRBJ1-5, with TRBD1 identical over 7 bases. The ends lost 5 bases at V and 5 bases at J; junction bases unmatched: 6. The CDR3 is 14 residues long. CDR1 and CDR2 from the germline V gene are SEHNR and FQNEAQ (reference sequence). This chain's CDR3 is CASSQPGQHQPQHF. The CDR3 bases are TGTGCCAGCAGCCAGCCGGGACAGCATCAGCCCCAGCATTTT.

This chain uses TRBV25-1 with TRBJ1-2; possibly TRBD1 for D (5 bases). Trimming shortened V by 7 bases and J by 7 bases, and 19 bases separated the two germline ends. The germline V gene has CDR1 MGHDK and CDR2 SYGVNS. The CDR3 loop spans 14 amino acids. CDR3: CASTLTGPGGGYTF. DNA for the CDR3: TGTGCCAGCACCCTGACGGGACCCGGGGGTGGCTACACCTTC.

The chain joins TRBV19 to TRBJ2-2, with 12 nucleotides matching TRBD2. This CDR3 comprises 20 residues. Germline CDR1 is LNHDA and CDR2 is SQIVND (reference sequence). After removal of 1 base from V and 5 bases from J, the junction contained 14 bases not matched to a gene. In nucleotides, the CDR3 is TGTGCCAGTAGTATAGCCCGAGGAACTAGCGGGGGGCCGTGGACCGGGGAGCTGTTTTTT. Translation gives CASSIARGTSGGPWTGELFF.

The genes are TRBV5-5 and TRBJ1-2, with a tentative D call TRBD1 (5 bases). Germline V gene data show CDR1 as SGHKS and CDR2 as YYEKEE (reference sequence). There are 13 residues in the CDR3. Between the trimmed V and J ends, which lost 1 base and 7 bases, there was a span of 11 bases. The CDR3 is CASSLLQGSGYTF. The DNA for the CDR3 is TGTGCCAGCAGCTTGTTGCAGGGAAGTGGCTACACCTTC.

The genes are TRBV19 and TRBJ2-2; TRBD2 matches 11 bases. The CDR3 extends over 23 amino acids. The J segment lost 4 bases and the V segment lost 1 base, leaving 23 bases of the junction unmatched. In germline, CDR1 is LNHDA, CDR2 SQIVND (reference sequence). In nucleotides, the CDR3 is TGTGCCAGTAGTATAGGGGGCAGGCTAGCCCCGGGACTAGCGGAATTCCTCACCGGGGAGCTGTTTTTT. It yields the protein CASSIGGRLAPGLAEFLTGELFF.

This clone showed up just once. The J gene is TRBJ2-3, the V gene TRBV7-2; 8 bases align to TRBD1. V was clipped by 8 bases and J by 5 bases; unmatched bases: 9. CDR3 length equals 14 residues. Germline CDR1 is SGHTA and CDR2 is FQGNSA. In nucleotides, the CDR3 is TGTGCCAGCGTAGCCCAGGGGGCGGGAGATACGCAGTATTTT. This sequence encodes CASVAQGAGDTQYF.

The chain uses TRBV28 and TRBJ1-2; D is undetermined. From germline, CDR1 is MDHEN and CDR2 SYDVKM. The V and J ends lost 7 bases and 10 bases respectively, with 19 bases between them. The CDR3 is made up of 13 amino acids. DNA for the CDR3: TGTGCCAGCACCCTCCGGTCCCCGCCCCTCTACACCTTC. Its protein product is CASTLRSPPLYTF.

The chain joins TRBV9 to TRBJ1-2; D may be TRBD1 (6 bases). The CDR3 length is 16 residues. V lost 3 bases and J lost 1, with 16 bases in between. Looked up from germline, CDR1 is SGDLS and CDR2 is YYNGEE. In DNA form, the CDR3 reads TGTGCCAGCAGCGGCAGCGGGACAATCTATAACTATGGCTACACCTTC. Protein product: CASSGSGTIYNYGYTF.